Shown below are 13 T cell receptor beta chains from a single sample sequenced in a study of blood T cells in healthy people across ages. A second PCR of 7 to 11 cycles used a sample-barcoded 5' primer and a J-beta primer mix. TCRdb fed the 5' RACE reads into MiXCR, producing one record per CDR3 protein. The profile shows some 1 million distinct CDR3 sequences, less than 50% of them singletons. Sequencing was carried out using blood. The receptors shown here come from a woman aged 60-75 years in good health.

The chain couples TRBV20-1 to TRBJ2-7, with D uncertain. This CDR3 comprises 15 residues. Trimming shortened V by 6 bases and J by 2 bases, and 20 bases separated the two germline ends. The germline V gene has CDR1 DFQATT and CDR2 SNEGSKA (reference sequence). The CDR3 reads CSAKAYSGTTYEQYF. The CDR3 DNA sequence: TGCAGTGCCAAGGCCTATTCGGGTACTACCTACGAGCAGTACTTC.

The chain is built from TRBV3-1 and TRBJ1-2, with TRBD1 identical over 10 bases. Trimming at V came to 3 bases and at J to 7 bases, leaving 5 bases not matched to a gene. CDR1 and CDR2 from the germline V gene are LGHDT and YNNKEL (reference sequence). The CDR3 contains 14 residues. This CDR3 is CASSQPGQGPGYTF. In nucleotides, the CDR3 is TGTGCCAGCAGCCAGCCGGGACAGGGGCCTGGCTACACCTTC. The variable domain in full, with the rest retrieved from reference TRBV3-1 and TRBJ1-2, is DTAVSQTPKYLVTQMGNDKSIKCEQNLGHDTMYWYKQDSKKFLKIMFSYNNKELIINETVPNRFSPKSPDKAHLNLHINSLELGDSAVYFCASSQPGQGPGYTFGSGTRLTVV.

On this clonotype: It may be a read error: a sequence one base away is much more abundant. The rearrangement uses TRBV20-1 and TRBJ2-3, with 7 nucleotides matching TRBD2. The germline V gene has CDR1 DFQATT and CDR2 SNEGSKA (reference sequence). The CDR3 extends over 15 amino acids. This CDR3 reads CSALRWDYNTGTQYF. The CDR3, as DNA: TGCAGTGCTCTACGATGGGACTACAACACAGGTACGCAGTATTTT.

The chain employs TRBV4-2 and TRBJ2-7; 14 positions match TRBD2. Germline V gene lookup returns CDR1 LGHNA and CDR2 YNFKEQ. The CDR3 is 24 residues long. The V segment lost 4 bases and the J segment 2 bases; nucleotides outside the gene matches: 28. CDR3 amino acids: CASSLADIPLLEPTSGREPYEQYF. For the CDR3, the DNA is TGTGCCAGCAGCCTTGCTGATATTCCGTTATTAGAGCCGACTAGCGGGAGGGAACCCTACGAGCAGTACTTC.

V and J are TRBV2 and TRBJ2-7; 14 bases are a match to TRBD2. Looked up from germline, CDR1 is SNHLY and CDR2 is FYNNEI. Unmatched junction bases numbered 16, after V lost 11 bases and J lost 4 bases. The CDR3 has 17 amino acids. CDR3 region: CARPAGTSGRPFYEQYF. The CDR3 coding sequence is TGTGCCCGCCCTGCCGGGACTAGCGGGAGACCCTTTTACGAGCAGTACTTC.

This clonotype was observed a handful of times. V and J are TRBV5-1 and TRBJ2-7, with D possibly being TRBD1 (5 bases). Germline lookup yields CDR1 SGHRS and CDR2 YFSETQ. The germline V and J ends were trimmed by 0 bases and 3 bases, with 13 bases remaining between them. The CDR3 sequence is 15 residues long. The DNA for the CDR3 is TGCGCCAGCAGCTTGGACCGACCCCAGGGCTACGAGCAGTACTTC. Protein: CASSLDRPQGYEQYF.

This clonotype was recorded a few times. The CDR3 DNA follows: TGTGCCAGCAGCCCTTTCCTCACTGGGGCAGATACGCAGTATTTT. Translating it yields CASSPFLTGADTQYF. The chain links TRBV9 to TRBJ2-3; D call uncertain. The V end lost 4 bases, the J end lost 4 bases, and 16 bases lay between the germline ends. The CDR3 loop spans 15 amino acids. Germline CDR1 reads SGDLS; CDR2 reads YYNGEE.

The chain combines TRBV5-1 with TRBJ2-7; 11 bases line up with TRBD2. V gave up 5 bases and J gave up 4 bases; unmatched junction bases: 14. The CDR3 loop spans 17 amino acids. Germline V CDR1 and CDR2: SGHRS, YFSETQ. This CDR3 is CASSSGLAVSWDYEQYF. The CDR3 DNA sequence: TGCGCCAGCAGTTCGGGACTAGCGGTGTCATGGGATTACGAGCAGTACTTC.

A note on this clonotype: A much more abundant neighbour one base away suggests this may be a read error. The rearrangement joins TRBV29-1 to TRBJ2-4; 8 bases match TRBD1. The CDR3 sequence is 14 residues long. CDR1 is SQVTM and CDR2 is ANQGSEA in the germline V gene. As DNA, the CDR3 is TGCAACGGATCCCAGGGGGCGGGGAGTAACATTCAGTACTTC. It is translated as CNGSQGAGSNIQYF.

There are many counts of this clonotype. The CDR3 is CAISRAGSEETQYF. The CDR3 coding sequence is TGTGCCATCAGCAGGGCAGGGTCCGAGGAGACCCAGTACTTC. This chain links TRBV10-3 with TRBJ2-5; maybe TRBD1 (5 bases). Trimming shortened V by 6 bases and J by 5 bases, and 16 bases separated the two germline ends. The germline CDR1 and CDR2 sequences are ENHRY and SYGVKD. CDR3 length: 14 residues.

V is TRBV6-2 or TRBV6-3 and J is TRBJ2-5, with D perhaps matching TRBD1 or TRBD2 (6 bases each). V dropped 5 bases and J dropped 5 bases, with 15 bases sitting between them. Germline V gene sequence: CDR1 MNHEY, CDR2 SVGEGT. This CDR3 region has 14 residues. The CDR3 sequence is CASSTAQGRETQYF. The CDR3 DNA reads TGTGCCAGCAGTACTGCGCAGGGGAGGGAGACCCAGTACTTC.

The rearrangement joins TRBV6-5 to TRBJ1-4; the D is unclear. Trimming shortened V by 4 bases and J by 1 base, and 7 bases separated the two germline ends. The length of the CDR3 is 14 residues. The germline V gene encodes CDR1 MNHEY and CDR2 SVGAGI. CDR3 region: CASSSPGTNEKLFF. CDR3 bases: TGTGCCAGCAGTTCTCCGGGAACTAATGAAAAACTGTTTTTT.

The sample holds one count of this clonotype. In nucleotides, the CDR3 is TGTGCCAGCAGCGCGCGTAGCGGGAGGGGAACCGGGGAGCTGTTTTTT. Protein product: CASSARSGRGTGELFF. The gene calls are TRBV7-6 and TRBJ2-2; 11 nucleotides line up with TRBD2. This CDR3 is built from 16 residues. Germline CDR1 SGHVS, CDR2 FNYEAQ. V gave up 5 bases and J gave up 5 bases; unmatched junction bases: 7.